This T cell receptor (beta chain) came from a study of neoadjuvant anti-PD-1 for oral cavity cancer. Broader study findings: Non-responders to neoadjuvant nivolumab had significantly more clonal PBMC T cells than responders.

Blood libraries mostly used approximately 480 ng genomic DNA, six replicates each. Method: immunoSEQ multiplex PCR; TCRdb's copy keeps in-frame clones and lacks some. The sample contains about 80,000 clones, approximately 80% of which appear only once. The patients had HPV-negative, locally advanced oral cavity squamous cell carcinoma. The germline V gene encodes CDR1 GTSNPN and CDR2 SVGIG (reference sequence). The CDR3 has 13 residues. V lost 8 bases to trimming and J lost 1 base; unmatched junction nucleotides: 4. This clone was seen just once. Its antigen remains unknown. The rearrangement links TRBV30 to TRBJ1-1; 10 bases are a match to TRBD1. This TCR was recovered from a person aged 35-80 years with oral cavity squamous cell carcinoma. Sequences were derived from PBMCs, sampled before nivolumab (anti-PD-1) treatment. Here the CDR3 DNA reads TGTGCCAGTCGGGACAGGGGGAACACTGAAGCTTTCTTT. The encoded protein is CASRDRGNTEAFF.